Listed here is a single T cell receptor (beta chain). This clonotype has more than one count but fewer than ten. Its cognate antigen has yet to be identified. Within one base of it there is no much larger clone, and no base qualities were kept. Donors were 40 or so systemically healthy Caucasian individuals from Russia aged 6 to 90 years. Each donor gave around 9 milliliters of peripheral blood, collected into EDTA-treated Vacutainer tubes. PBMCs were isolated by Ficoll-Paque density-gradient centrifugation, with at least 6 million obtained per sample. Trizol reagent was used to extract total RNA from the PBMCs, yielding at least 5 micrograms per sample. For every donor, an aliquot of PBMCs went through flow cytometry to measure the percentages of naive CD45RAhigh/CD27high T cells. Including the terminal cysteine and phenylalanine, the CDR3 comprises 12 residues. The read is trimmed to its CDR3 DNA, 36 bases read in frame from base 1. The germline V gene gives CDR1 as SQVTM and CDR2 as ANQGSEA.

The data originate from a study of blood T cells in healthy people across ages (dated by TCRdb to the mid-2010s). Context from the whole study: In model experiments, template switching captured roughly one uniquely barcoded TCR beta cDNA molecule for every two T cells. Using deep sequencing normalized with unique cDNA molecular identifiers, the study measured how TCR beta repertoire diversity changes with age. Four age groups were formed from the donors: young (average approximately 17 years), middle-aged (just under 40), aged (about 62) and long-lived (more than 75). The study analyzed two additional independent replicas of 1 million unique cDNA reads from the same blood draw for two donors, one aged 18 to 30 and one aged 80 or older.

The library was made by 5' RACE. Sequenced using an Illumina HiSeq 2500. The second PCR ran for about 7 to 11 cycles and used a J-beta primer mix along with a sample-barcoded 5' primer. A unique molecular identifier was introduced onto each TCR beta cDNA molecule by a template-switch 5' adaptor carrying 12 random nucleotides. Each sample yielded at least 2.5 million CDR3-containing paired-end reads. First-strand cDNA synthesis was performed from all RNA using the Mint cDNA synthesis kit, with priming by a TRBC-specific oligonucleotide. Following uracil-DNA glycosylase treatment, all cDNA underwent a first 18-cycle PCR with the universal primers M1SS and BC2_uni_R. Per the source publication's procedure: Each sample was normalized by randomly selecting 1 million high-quality reads, each carrying a distinct molecular identifier. Instead of being binned into consensus sequences, reads that shared molecular identifiers were thrown out. CDR3 identification, clonotype clustering and error correction used MiTCR with a Q25 quality threshold and the strictest error-elimination algorithm. A nonparametric unseen species model with Euler transformation was used to estimate a lower bound on total TCR beta diversity. TCRdb ran its own pipeline on the public reads, namely fastp trimming at Q25 and MiXCR clone calling, and kept in-frame beta chains. When rows share a CDR3 protein, they turn into one entry using the most common DNA and genes. TCRdb, not the authors, supplied the V and J calls. In all, the sample holds roughly 1 million distinct CDR3 sequences, and around 27% of those were seen once. The ten largest clones represent 0.65% to 0.75% of the sample.

Study-level results and caveats: Compared with the aged group, the long-lived group had more naive CD4+ T cells, fewer expanded clones and increased TCR diversity, suggesting age selection. The percentage of naive T cells measured by flow cytometry correlated strongly with observed TCR beta diversity. Because the CMV infection status of the donors was unknown, age-related changes in expanded clonotypes may potentially have been confounded. As age increased, observed TCR beta diversity per million T cells dropped in a roughly linear way, and a significant reduction was already evident by age about 36. Estimates of total diversity based on one million sequenced T cells were regarded as lower bounds and as underestimates. Conclusive comparison of naive and antigen-experienced compartments was prevented by the profiling of bulk unsorted PBMCs.

These data also formed part of another study, on T cells of mothers and their children. Per that second paper: Donors were nine systemically healthy Caucasian individuals: three mothers and their six children. cDNA synthesis consumed the entire amount of extracted RNA, loaded at approximately 1.5 ug RNA in each 15 ul reaction. In the second PCR, sample barcodes and 2-4 random nucleotides were introduced via the M1S primer. More than 9 million TCR beta CDR3 reads were obtained from each mother, and approximately 3 million reads were obtained from each child. TCR recombination output is similarly shaped by thymic selection in related and unrelated pairs, with a minor effect exerted by inherited differences. Normalized repertoire overlap was always slightly but never significantly higher in related than unrelated mother-child pairs. Persistent microchimeric T cell clones were not detected, at a sensitivity of approximately 100 clones per million clonotypes. To look for features that set related mother-child pairs apart from unrelated individuals, the researchers ran deep NGS to compare the TCR beta repertoires of mothers and children. Mothers averaged roughly 40 +/- 4 years of age and children averaged around 10 +/- 4 years. After adapter ligation was performed with NEBNext reagents, the libraries were sequenced on an Illumina HiSeq 2000 with 100+100 nt paired-end reads. To avoid cross-contamination, the mother libraries and the child libraries were prepared a month apart and sequenced in separate runs. For each donor, between roughly 450,000 and 2,300,000 distinct TCR beta clonotypes were identified. Naive TCR beta clonotypes were estimated from low-frequency clonotypes matched to each donor's FACS-determined naive share, without sorting.

This clonotype was sampled from a girl aged 2 to 9 in good health. The chain uses TRBV29-1 and TRBJ2-5, with the D gene not confidently named. The DNA end is more similar to TRBJ2-1, so the J call may be wrong. Sequencing input: blood. The CDR3 reads CSLEALPGEQFF. The DNA sequence is TGCAGCCTCGAGGCACTCCCCGGTGAGCAGTTCTTC.